The rows below give T cell receptor beta chains drawn from one sample of a study of cytomegalovirus exposure and HLA in healthy donors. Profiling relied on immunoSEQ multiplex PCR, and the TCRdb table lists in-frame clones only, not all of them. Of 150,000 to 200,000 clones listed, around 77% were seen once; the top ten hold roughly 2%. The specimen sequenced was PBMCs. The receptors stem from a woman aged 25 to 39 in good health and CMV-seronegative. CDR3s leave out the opening cysteine and the closing phenylalanine or tryptophan. Fields, in order: V gene, D gene, J gene, CDR3 protein. D genes are given only for firm matches.

TRBV5-4	.	TRBJ2-7	ASSLGSVGGAPYEQY
TRBV29-1	TRBD1	TRBJ2-5	SADRTGGGKTQY
TRBV7-8	TRBD1	TRBJ1-5	ASSLVTGSNQPQH
TRBV10-2	.	TRBJ2-7	ASRYADRYEQY
TRBV10-3	.	TRBJ1-1	AISEFSGAQNTEAF
TRBV6-1	.	TRBJ1-1	ASTTFFGTEAF
TRBV6-1	.	TRBJ1-2	ASSEDFNYGYT
TRBV6-4	TRBD1	TRBJ2-6	ASSAGGSSGANVLT
TRBV27	TRBD2	TRBJ2-7	ASSFVGEGYEQY
TRBV29-1	TRBD1	TRBJ2-7	SVEQGAGEQY
TRBV29-1	.	TRBJ1-2	SAYGGGYT
TRBV10-3	.	TRBJ2-3	AIAWGQDTQY
TRBV7-2	.	TRBJ2-7	ASSPRSGYEQY
TRBV4-3	TRBD2	TRBJ2-5	ASSQDSTGLGTQY
TRBV29-1	TRBD1	TRBJ2-7	SPVDRIAYEQY
TRBV7-9	.	TRBJ1-2	ASSLQDSDIHT
TRBV2	TRBD1	TRBJ1-2	ASSAGQNYGYT
TRBV7-7	.	TRBJ1-1	ASSLGANTEAF
TRBV27	TRBD1	TRBJ2-3	ASRFGTGSHAQY
TRBV6-6	TRBD1	TRBJ1-4	ASSRDRGGEKLF
TRBV7-8	TRBD2	TRBJ2-1	ASSLASGGANEQF